This T cell receptor beta chain was found in a study of blood T cells in healthy people across ages (dated by TCRdb to about 2015). About the investigation overall: In model experiments, template switching captured roughly one uniquely barcoded TCR beta cDNA molecule for every two T cells. Using the same blood draw, the study looked at two additional independent replicas of 1 million unique cDNA reads for two donors, one aged 18 to 30 and the other aged 80 or older. Donors were grouped into four age groups: young (average roughly 17 years), middle-aged (roughly 38), aged (approximately 67) and long-lived (around 82). Using deep sequencing normalized with unique cDNA molecular identifiers, the study measured how TCR beta repertoire diversity changes with age. To avoid experimental bias, donors of different ages were randomly spread across the sequencing lanes. Overall study results and their limits: Estimates of total diversity based on one million sequenced T cells were considered lower bounds and underestimates. Because profiling used bulk unsorted PBMCs, naive and antigen-experienced compartments could not be compared conclusively. Because donor CMV infection status was unknown, age-related changes in expanded clonotypes were potentially confounded. There was a strong correlation between observed TCR beta diversity and the percentage of naive T cells measured by flow cytometry. Observed TCR beta diversity per million T cells fell roughly linearly with age, and a significant reduction was already apparent by age around 44. The long-lived group showed more naive CD4+ T cells, fewer expanded clones and increased TCR diversity than the aged group, suggesting age selection.

The germline V gene provides CDR1 SGHTA and CDR2 FQGNSA. The CDR3 runs 15 residues from the cysteine to the phenylalanine. CDR3 DNA is the only sequence kept; it has 45 bases, read in frame from the first base. The donors were some 39 Caucasian individuals from Russia, aged roughly 6 to 100 years, who were systemically healthy. Approximately 9 milliliters of peripheral blood were collected from each donor into EDTA-treated Vacutainer tubes. PBMCs were isolated by Ficoll-Paque density-gradient centrifugation, with at least 6 million obtained per sample. Total RNA, at least 5 micrograms per sample, was extracted from PBMCs with Trizol reagent. Naive CD45RAhigh/CD27high T cell percentages were measured by flow cytometry on a PBMC aliquot from every donor. Receptors were amplified or captured by 5' RACE. The sample was run on an Illumina HiSeq 2500. The second PCR ran for roughly 7 to 11 cycles and used a J-beta primer mix along with a sample-barcoded 5' primer. Each TCR beta cDNA molecule received a unique molecular identifier from a template-switch 5' adaptor carrying 12 random nucleotides. Each sample yielded at least 3 million CDR3-containing paired-end reads. All of the RNA was converted into first-strand cDNA using the Mint cDNA synthesis kit, with a TRBC-specific oligonucleotide serving as the primer. After uracil-DNA glycosylase treatment, a first 18-cycle PCR used universal primers M1SS and BC2_uni_R on all cDNA. Under the source paper's analysis protocol: Normalization of each sample was performed by random selection of 1 million high-quality reads, each carrying a distinct molecular identifier. Instead of being binned into consensus sequences, reads with shared molecular identifiers were discarded. MiTCR, run with a Q25 quality threshold and the strictest error-elimination algorithm, handled CDR3 identification, clonotype clustering and error correction. A nonparametric unseen species model with Euler transformation was used to estimate a lower bound on total TCR beta diversity. TCRdb ran its own pipeline on the public reads, namely fastp trimming at Q25 and MiXCR clone calling, and kept in-frame beta chains. One record per CDR3 amino acid sequence lists the most common genes and DNA. Here the V and J calls rest on TCRdb's processing, not on the authors' analysis. This sample comprises roughly 700,000 distinct CDR3 sequences, about 30% of them detected only once. The top ten constitute over 15% of the sample.

As regards this clonotype: The target of this receptor is not known. Base qualities are not at hand, and no much larger clone is one base apart.

The origin of this receptor is a woman of 80 years or more in good health. Donor details come from another sample of the same person, matched by shared clones. The sequencing sample was made of blood. This receptor chain uses TRBV7-2 and TRBJ2-5, with no confidently assigned D gene. TRBJ2-7 matches the DNA end more closely, so the J call is doubtful. CDR3 protein: CASSSRRGRTYEQYF. The DNA reads TGTGCCAGCAGCTCGCGAAGAGGCAGAACCTACGAGCAGTACTTC.